This TCR beta chain was observed in a study of PD-L1 blockade in urothelial cancer. Germline V gene data show CDR1 as SGHVS and CDR2 as FQNEAQ. V was pared by 2 bases and J by 4 bases, with 10 bases between. The CDR3 is 14 residues long. Sequenced by immunoSEQ multiplex PCR; TCRdb stores in-frame clones only, minus some. The sample lists over 75,000 clones; 80% to 90% were seen once. Specified time point: pretreatment peripheral blood. Each patient supplied 1 to 8 pretreatment and on-treatment samples. The sequence was collected from a woman of 80 years or more with urothelial cancer. The chain recombines TRBV7-8 with TRBJ2-3, with D possibly TRBD1 on 6 matching bases. Sequenced material: PBMCs, taken around atezolizumab (anti-PD-L1) treatment. The CDR3 here is CASSLMAGADTQYF. In nucleotides, the CDR3 is TGTGCCAGCAGCTTAATGGCAGGGGCAGATACGCAGTATTTT.